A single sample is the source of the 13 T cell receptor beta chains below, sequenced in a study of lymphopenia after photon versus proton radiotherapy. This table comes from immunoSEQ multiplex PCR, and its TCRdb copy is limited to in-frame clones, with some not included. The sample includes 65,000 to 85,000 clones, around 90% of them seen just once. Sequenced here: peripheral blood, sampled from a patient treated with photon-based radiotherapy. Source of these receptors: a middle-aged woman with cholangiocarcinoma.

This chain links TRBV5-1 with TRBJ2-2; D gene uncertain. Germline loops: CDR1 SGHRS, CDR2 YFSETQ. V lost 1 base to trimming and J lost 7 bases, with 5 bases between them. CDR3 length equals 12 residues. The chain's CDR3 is CASSLYGGELFF. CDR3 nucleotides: TGCGCCAGCAGCTTGTACGGCGGGGAGCTGTTTTTT.

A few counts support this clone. The CDR3 DNA is TGTGCCAGCAGTGAACAGGGCCATAGCAATCAGCCCCAGCATTTT. This translates into CASSEQGHSNQPQHF. This chain joins TRBV2 and TRBJ1-5; TRBD1 might be the D (5 bases). V lost 2 bases to trimming and J lost 0 bases, with 8 bases between them. Germline CDR1 and CDR2: SNHLY and FYNNEI. The CDR3 length is 15 residues.

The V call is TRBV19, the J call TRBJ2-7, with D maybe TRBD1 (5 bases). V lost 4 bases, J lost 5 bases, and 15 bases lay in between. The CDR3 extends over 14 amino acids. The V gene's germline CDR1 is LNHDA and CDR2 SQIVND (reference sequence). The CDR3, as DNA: TGTGCCAGTAGTAACCCAGGGAATGGTAACGAGCAGTACTTC. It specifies CASSNPGNGNEQYF.

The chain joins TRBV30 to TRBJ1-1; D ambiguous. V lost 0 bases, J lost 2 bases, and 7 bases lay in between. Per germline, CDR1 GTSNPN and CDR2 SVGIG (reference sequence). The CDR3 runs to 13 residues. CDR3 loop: CAWSVGPNTEAFF. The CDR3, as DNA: TGTGCCTGGAGTGTGGGCCCCAACACTGAAGCTTTCTTT.

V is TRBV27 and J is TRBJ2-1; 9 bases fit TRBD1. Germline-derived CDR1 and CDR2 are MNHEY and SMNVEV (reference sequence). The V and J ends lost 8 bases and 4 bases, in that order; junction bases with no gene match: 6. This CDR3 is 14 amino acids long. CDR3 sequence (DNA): TGTGCCAGCTGCGCCGGGACAGGGTACAATGAGCAGTTCTTC. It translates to CASCAGTGYNEQFF.

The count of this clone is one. DNA of the CDR3: TGTGCCAGCAGCCAATCTAGGGGAGTGAGGAATGAGCAGTTCTTC. Amino acid sequence: CASSQSRGVRNEQFF. This chain joins TRBV7-2 and TRBJ2-1, with D tentatively TRBD1 or TRBD2 (5 bases each). This CDR3 region has 15 residues. Trimming removed 5 bases at V and 7 bases at J, with 18 bases between. From germline, CDR1 is SGHTA and CDR2 FQGNSA.

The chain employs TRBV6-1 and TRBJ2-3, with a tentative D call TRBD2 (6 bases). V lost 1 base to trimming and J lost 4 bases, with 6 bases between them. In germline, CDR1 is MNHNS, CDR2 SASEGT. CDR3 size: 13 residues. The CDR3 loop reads CASSEGGADTQYF. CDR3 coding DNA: TGTGCCAGCAGTGAAGGGGGGGCAGATACGCAGTATTTT.

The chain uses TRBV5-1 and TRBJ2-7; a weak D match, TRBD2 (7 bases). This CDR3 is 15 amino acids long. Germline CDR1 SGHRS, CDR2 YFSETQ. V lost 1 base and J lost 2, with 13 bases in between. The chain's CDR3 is CASSLRRGLPYEQYF. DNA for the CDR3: TGCGCCAGCAGCTTGAGGCGGGGGCTCCCCTACGAGCAGTACTTC.

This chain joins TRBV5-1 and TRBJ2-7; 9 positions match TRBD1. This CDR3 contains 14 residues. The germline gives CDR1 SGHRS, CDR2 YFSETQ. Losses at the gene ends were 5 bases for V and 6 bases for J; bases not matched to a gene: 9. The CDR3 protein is CASSPGTGRSEQYF. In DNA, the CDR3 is TGCGCCAGCAGTCCTGGGACAGGGCGATCCGAGCAGTACTTC.

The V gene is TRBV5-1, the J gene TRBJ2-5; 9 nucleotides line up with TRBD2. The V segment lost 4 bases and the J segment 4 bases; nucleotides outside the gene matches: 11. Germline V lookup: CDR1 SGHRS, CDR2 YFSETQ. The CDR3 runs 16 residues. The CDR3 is CASSAAPSGIGETQYF. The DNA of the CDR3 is TGCGCCAGCAGCGCCGCGCCTAGCGGGATTGGAGAGACCCAGTACTTC.

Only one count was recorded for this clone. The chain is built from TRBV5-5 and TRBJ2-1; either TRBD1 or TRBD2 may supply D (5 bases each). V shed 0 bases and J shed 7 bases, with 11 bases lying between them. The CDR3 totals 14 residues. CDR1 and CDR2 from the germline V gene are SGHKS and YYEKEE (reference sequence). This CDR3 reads CASSLAGLRNEQFF. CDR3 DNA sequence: TGTGCCAGCAGCTTGGCGGGGCTTAGGAATGAGCAGTTCTTC.

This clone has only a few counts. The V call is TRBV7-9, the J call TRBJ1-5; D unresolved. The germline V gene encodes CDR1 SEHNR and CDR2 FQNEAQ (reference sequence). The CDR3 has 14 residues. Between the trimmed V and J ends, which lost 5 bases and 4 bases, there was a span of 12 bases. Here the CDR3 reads CASSPAIENQPQHF. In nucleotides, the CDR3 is TGTGCCAGCAGCCCGGCCATCGAGAATCAGCCCCAGCATTTT.

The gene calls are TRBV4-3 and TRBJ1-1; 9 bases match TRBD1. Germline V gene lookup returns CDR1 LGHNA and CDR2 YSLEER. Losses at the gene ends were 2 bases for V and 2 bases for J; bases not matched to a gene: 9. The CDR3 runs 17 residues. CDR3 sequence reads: CASSQSRDRVFNTEAFF. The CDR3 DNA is TGCGCCAGCAGCCAAAGCCGGGACAGGGTGTTTAACACTGAAGCTTTCTTT.